The 28 T cell receptor beta chains listed next were all sequenced from one sample in a study of shared clonotypes between healthy human individuals. Repertoires were generated with immunoSEQ multiplex PCR, while TCRdb's copy carries only in-frame clones and drops some. The sample lists under 2,000,000 clones, about 94% occurring once. CD45RO-negative cells were positively selected for CCR7, leaving out terminally differentiated effector memory CD45RA+ cells. What was sequenced was naive CD8+ T cells sorted from blood. The source of these receptors is a man between 18 and 29 years old in good health.

The rearrangement links TRBV2 to TRBJ1-1; TRBD1 matches at 8 bases. The trim removed 3 bases at V and 0 bases at J, leaving 6 bases unmatched. Germline loops: CDR1 SNHLY, CDR2 FYNNEI. The CDR3 length is 16 residues. DNA for the CDR3: TGTGCCAGCAGTGACGACTGGGACAGGTTGAACACTGAAGCTTTCTTT. Its translation is CASSDDWDRLNTEAFF.

The chain carries TRBV6-1 and TRBJ1-1; 11 nucleotides agree with TRBD1. Trimming removed 4 bases from V and 11 bases from J; junction bases left unmatched: 12. The CDR3 has 15 residues. Germline V lookup: CDR1 MNHNS, CDR2 SASEGT. The CDR3 DNA reads TGTGCCAGCAGTGGGCCGGACAGGGGGCAGGGTTGGGCTTTCTTT. Translated, it gives CASSGPDRGQGWAFF.

Comments on this clone: The sample contains more than one DNA sequence encoding this CDR3. The genes are TRBV14 and TRBJ1-2; possibly TRBD1 for D (6 bases). Germline-derived CDR1 and CDR2 are SGHDN and FVKESK. This CDR3 spans 12 amino acids. The V gene lost 3 bases and the J gene lost 5 bases, with 7 bases spanning the gap. DNA for the CDR3: TGTGCCAGCAGCCAGACAGGTTATGGCTACACCTTC. Residues: CASSQTGYGYTF. Based on the CDR3 plus reference TRBV14 and TRBJ1-2, the full variable domain is EAGVTQFPSHSVIEKGQTVTLRCDPISGHDNLYWYRRVMGKEIKFLLHFVKESKQDESGMPNNRFLAERTGGTYSTLKVQPAELEDSGVYFCASSQTGYGYTFGSGTRLTVV.

The chain employs TRBV11-3 and TRBJ2-7; 13 bases align to TRBD2. V gave up 3 bases and J gave up 6 bases; unmatched junction bases: 11. The germline V gene encodes CDR1 SGHNT and CDR2 YENEEA. This CDR3 is 17 amino acids long. The CDR3 here is CASSFAGPGLAGSEQYF. Written as DNA, the CDR3 is TGTGCCAGCAGCTTCGCAGGGCCGGGACTAGCGGGATCCGAGCAGTACTTC.

The CDR3 bases are TGTGCCAGCAGTACAGGGACGGTACTCTCTGGGGCCAACGTCCTGACTTTC. Translated: CASSTGTVLSGANVLTF. V usage is TRBV27 and J usage is TRBJ2-6, with a weak D call TRBD1 (6 bases). With 5 bases removed from V and 0 bases from J, the gap between germline ends came to 14 bases. The CDR3 covers 17 residues. CDR1 is MNHEY and CDR2 is SMNVEV in the germline V gene (reference sequence).

The rearrangement links TRBV13 to TRBJ2-3, with 11 bases that match TRBD2. In germline, CDR1 is PRHDT, CDR2 FYEKMQ (reference sequence). J gave up 2 bases and V 1 base, and 2 bases lay outside the gene matches. The CDR3 contains 16 residues. The CDR3 DNA follows: TGTGCCAGCAGCTTAGTACTAGCGGGAGCCACAGATACGCAGTATTTT. This sequence encodes CASSLVLAGATDTQYF.

This clone has only one observation. The chain combines TRBV27 with TRBJ2-7; TRBD1 agrees at 7 bases. From germline, CDR1 is MNHEY and CDR2 SMNVEV (reference sequence). The ends lost 5 bases at V and 1 base at J; junction bases unmatched: 5. The CDR3 is 14 residues long. The CDR3 region has the DNA TGTGCCAGCAGTCAACGGACAGGATCCTACGAGCAGTACTTC. Protein sequence: CASSQRTGSYEQYF.

The chain couples TRBV29-1 to TRBJ1-2, with 7 bases fitting TRBD1. With V trimmed by 3 bases and J by 3 bases, 16 bases remained unmatched. This CDR3 spans 17 amino acids. The germline V gene encodes CDR1 SQVTM and CDR2 ANQGSEA. In nucleotides, the CDR3 is TGCAGCGTTGACTGGGCGGAAAGGGAGGGGGCGTACTATGGCTACACCTTC. It codes for CSVDWAEREGAYYGYTF.

This chain connects TRBV29-1 to TRBJ1-1; 10 nucleotides line up with TRBD1. Germline values: CDR1 SQVTM, CDR2 ANQGSEA. This CDR3 comprises 12 residues. Trimming took 6 bases from V and 8 from J; bases not matched to a gene: 6. This CDR3 is CSVTGGAWEAFF. As DNA, the CDR3 is TGCAGCGTGACAGGGGGCGCGTGGGAAGCTTTCTTT. Full variable domain (remainder filled in from reference TRBV29-1 and TRBJ1-1): SAVISQKPSRDICQRGTSLTIQCQVDSQVTMMFWYRQQPGQSLTLIATANQGSEATYESGFVIDKFPISRPNLTFSTLTVSNMSPEDSSIYLCSVTGGAWEAFFGQGTRLTVV.

In the case of this clone: This specimen includes other DNA sequences encoding the same CDR3. This chain connects TRBV28 to TRBJ2-7, with D possibly being TRBD1 (5 bases). The CDR3 is 12 amino acids. Trimming removed 2 bases at V and 7 bases at J, with 9 bases between. The germline V gene has CDR1 MDHEN and CDR2 SYDVKM. CDR3 sequence: CASSLGAGEQYF. CDR3 DNA: TGTGCCAGCAGTTTAGGGGCAGGAGAGCAGTACTTC.

The gene calls are TRBV5-6 and TRBJ1-3; 8 positions agree with TRBD1. Germline lookup yields CDR1 SGHDT and CDR2 YYEEEE. V dropped 3 bases and J dropped 0; count of bases not matched to a gene: 5. This CDR3 has 16 amino acids. In DNA form, the CDR3 reads TGTGCCAGCAGCTCCAGGGGGCCGGACTCTGGAAACACCATATATTTT. This translates into CASSSRGPDSGNTIYF.

This chain links TRBV6-5 with TRBJ2-1; D might be TRBD1 (5 bases). Trimming removed 5 bases at V and 7 bases at J, with 9 bases between. This CDR3 contains 12 residues. Germline V gives CDR1 MNHEY, CDR2 SVGAGI. The DNA for the CDR3 is TGTGCCAGCAGTCCTCACAGGAATGAGCAGTTCTTC. It yields the protein CASSPHRNEQFF.

The rearrangement uses TRBV19 and TRBJ1-6, with D maybe TRBD1 (5 bases). V dropped 3 bases and J dropped 10 bases, with 10 bases sitting between them. Germline CDR1 reads LNHDA; CDR2 reads SQIVND (reference sequence). The length of the CDR3 is 13 residues. As DNA, the CDR3 is TGTGCCAGTAGTATCTCGGGACTATCACCCCTCCACTTT. Residues: CASSISGLSPLHF.

This rearrangement joins TRBV18 to TRBJ2-1, with 9 bases fitting TRBD1. CDR3 length: 14 residues. V was pared by 3 bases and J by 6 bases, with 3 bases of the junction left unmatched. Germline CDR1 and CDR2: KGHSH and LQKENI. The DNA of the CDR3 is TGTGCCAGCTCACCGTGGGACAGGGCCAATGAGCAGTTCTTC. Protein: CASSPWDRANEQFF.

J is TRBJ2-5 and V is TRBV27; TRBD2 is a possible D gene (6 bases). V dropped 8 bases and J dropped 2 bases, with 15 bases sitting between them. Germline CDR1 and CDR2: MNHEY and SMNVEV (reference sequence). This CDR3 region has 14 residues. CDR3 bases: TGTGCCAGCGGGGTGGAGGGGAGGCAAGAGACCCAGTACTTC. Translating gives CASGVEGRQETQYF.

This clone was observed a single time. Other DNA sequences in this sample translate to the same CDR3. V usage is TRBV5-1 and J usage is TRBJ1-1; 10 nucleotides agree with TRBD1. The junction had 4 bases not matched to a gene; V was cut back by 3 bases and J by 5 bases. The CDR3 is 14 amino acids. Germline CDR1 SGHRS, CDR2 YFSETQ. The CDR3 region is CASSWDRGGTEAFF. CDR3 coding DNA: TGCGCCAGCAGCTGGGACAGGGGAGGAACTGAAGCTTTCTTT.

The chain has TRBV9 and TRBJ1-2; 7 nucleotides match TRBD1. This CDR3 comprises 16 residues. Trimming at V came to 4 bases and at J to 6 bases, leaving 15 bases not matched to a gene. Germline V gene data show CDR1 as SGDLS and CDR2 as YYNGEE. The CDR3: CASSSRVGQGGNGYTF. In nucleotides, the CDR3 is TGTGCCAGCAGCTCCCGGGTAGGGCAGGGGGGGAATGGCTACACCTTC.

This chain joins TRBV28 and TRBJ1-2; a possible D gene is TRBD1 (6 bases). The V gene's germline CDR1 is MDHEN and CDR2 SYDVKM. Trimming took off 3 bases at V and 2 bases at J, with 16 bases between the two ends. The CDR3 sequence is 16 residues long. The CDR3 DNA is TGTGCCAGCAGTTTGAACAGGGTCATTGCCAACTATGGCTACACCTTC. It translates to CASSLNRVIANYGYTF.

This clone was recorded once. The chain joins TRBV28 to TRBJ2-2, with 14 nucleotides matching TRBD2. Germline V lookup: CDR1 MDHEN, CDR2 SYDVKM. J was trimmed by 7 bases and V by 7 bases; bases with no gene match: 8. The CDR3 is 16 amino acids. This CDR3 is CASTPGLAGVGGELFF. CDR3 sequence (DNA): TGTGCCAGCACCCCGGGACTAGCGGGGGTTGGCGGGGAGCTGTTTTTT.

V and J are TRBV5-6 and TRBJ2-3; no clear D. The CDR3 has 16 amino acids. Germline values: CDR1 SGHDT, CDR2 YYEEEE. V was trimmed by 0 bases and J by 2 bases, leaving 13 bases between them. CDR3 bases: TGTGCCAGCAGCTTGGAACTCCGCGAATTCACAGATACGCAGTATTTT. It specifies CASSLELREFTDTQYF. The full variable domain, completed using reference TRBV5-6 and TRBJ2-3, is DAGVTQSPTHLIKTRGQQVTLRCSPKSGHDTVSWYQQALGQGPQFIFQYYEEEERQRGNFPDRFSGHQFPNYSSELNVNALLLGDSALYLCASSLELREFTDTQYFGPGTRLTVL.

The chain joins TRBV4-1 to TRBJ2-2; D is ambiguous. This CDR3 contains 15 residues. V lost 5 bases and J lost 1, with 11 bases in between. Germline values: CDR1 MGHRA, CDR2 YSYEKL. CDR3 in DNA: TGCGCCAGCAGCTTCCCGACGGGGAACACCGGGGAGCTGTTTTTT. Translation: CASSFPTGNTGELFF.

The chain joins TRBV16 to TRBJ2-7, with 13 bases fitting TRBD2. Germline CDR1 reads KGHSY; CDR2 reads FQNENV. This CDR3 spans 16 amino acids. The junction had 7 bases not matched to a gene; V was cut back by 1 base and J by 7 bases. Written as DNA, the CDR3 is TGTGCCAGCAGCCAATTGCGGACTAGCGGGAGTGGTGAGCAGTACTTC. Translated, it gives CASSQLRTSGSGEQYF.

This chain uses TRBV5-1 with TRBJ2-1; 7 nucleotides align to TRBD1. This CDR3 region has 13 residues. J lost 7 bases, V lost 4 bases, and 5 bases had no gene match. Germline V gene data show CDR1 as SGHRS and CDR2 as YFSETQ. The CDR3: CASSVDRSNEQFF. CDR3 DNA: TGCGCCAGCAGCGTGGACAGGTCTAATGAGCAGTTCTTC.

The DNA of the CDR3 is TGTGCCAGCAGCGTGGAAGGACTAGTCGACGAGCAGTACTTC. This translates into CASSVEGLVDEQYF. This sequence joins TRBV9 and TRBJ2-7; 7 nucleotides align to TRBD2. The CDR3 has 14 residues. After removal of 2 bases from V and 5 bases from J, the junction contained 7 bases not matched to a gene. Per the germline V gene, CDR1 is SGDLS and CDR2 is YYNGEE.

The CDR3 DNA reads TGTGCCAGCCTAAAGGCGGAGTCTTGGGAGCAGTACTTC. Amino acid sequence: CASLKAESWEQYF. The chain employs TRBV6-1 and TRBJ2-7; D gene ambiguous. The V end lost 8 bases, the J end lost 7 bases, and 18 bases lay between the germline ends. Germline values: CDR1 MNHNS, CDR2 SASEGT. The CDR3 is made up of 13 amino acids.

The gene calls are TRBV6-5 and TRBJ2-7; 9 nucleotides line up with TRBD1. The CDR3 runs to 15 residues. Unmatched junction bases numbered 10, after V lost 6 bases and J lost 4 bases. The germline CDR1 and CDR2 sequences are MNHEY and SVGAGI. CDR3 loop: CASRPPGQGLYEQYF. In nucleotides, the CDR3 is TGTGCCAGCAGACCGCCGGGACAGGGTTTATACGAGCAGTACTTC.

The chain employs TRBV30 and TRBJ1-6; D gene unclear. The CDR3 has 15 amino acids. Germline CDR1 GTSNPN, CDR2 SVGIG (reference sequence). The V end was cut by 0 bases, the J end by 6 bases, with 12 bases between. This chain's CDR3 is CAWSVLETVNSPLHF. The CDR3 region has the DNA TGTGCCTGGAGTGTACTAGAAACAGTTAATTCACCCCTCCACTTT.

This chain's CDR3 is CASSEFGRQGGQAPQHF. CDR3 coding DNA: TGTGCCAGCAGTGAATTCGGGAGACAGGGGGGTCAGGCGCCCCAGCATTTT. The chain employs TRBV6-1 and TRBJ1-5; 9 bases are shared with TRBD1. Germline assignment: CDR1 MNHNS and CDR2 SASEGT. The CDR3 is 17 amino acids. With 2 bases clipped from V and 9 bases from J, the junction kept 14 bases outside the gene matches.